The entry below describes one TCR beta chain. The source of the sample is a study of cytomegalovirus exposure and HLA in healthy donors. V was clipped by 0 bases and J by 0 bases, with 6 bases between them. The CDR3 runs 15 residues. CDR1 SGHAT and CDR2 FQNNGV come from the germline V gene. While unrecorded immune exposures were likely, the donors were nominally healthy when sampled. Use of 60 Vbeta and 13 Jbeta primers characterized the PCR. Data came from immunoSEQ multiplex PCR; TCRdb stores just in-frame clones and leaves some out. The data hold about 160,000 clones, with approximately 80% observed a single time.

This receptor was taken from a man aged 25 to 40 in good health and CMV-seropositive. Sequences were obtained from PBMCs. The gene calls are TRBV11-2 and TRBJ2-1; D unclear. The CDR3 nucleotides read TGTGCCAGCAGCTTAGAGATCAGCTCCTACAATGAGCAGTTCTTC. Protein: CASSLEISSYNEQFF.